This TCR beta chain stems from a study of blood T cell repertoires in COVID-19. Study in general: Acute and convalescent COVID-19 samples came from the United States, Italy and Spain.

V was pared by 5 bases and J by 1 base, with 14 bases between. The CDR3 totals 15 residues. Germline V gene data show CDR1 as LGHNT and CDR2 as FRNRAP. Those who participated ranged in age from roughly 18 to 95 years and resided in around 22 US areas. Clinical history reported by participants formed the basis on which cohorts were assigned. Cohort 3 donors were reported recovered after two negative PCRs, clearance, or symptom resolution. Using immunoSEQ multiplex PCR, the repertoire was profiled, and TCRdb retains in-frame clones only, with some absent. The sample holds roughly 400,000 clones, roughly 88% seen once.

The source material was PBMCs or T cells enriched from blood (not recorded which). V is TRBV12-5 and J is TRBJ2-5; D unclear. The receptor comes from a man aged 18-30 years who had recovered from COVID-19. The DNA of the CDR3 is TGTGCTAGTGGTCCGGGTGTACCTCGCCAAGAGACCCAGTACTTC. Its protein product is CASGPGVPRQETQYF.